This T cell receptor beta chain was recovered during a study of T cells in Graves' hyperthyroidism and ophthalmopathy. Across the whole study: Peripheral blood samples were taken at initial diagnosis, prior to any treatment.

The CDR3 contains 15 residues. CDR1 and CDR2 from the germline V gene are SGHTA and FQGNSA. V was clipped by 5 bases and J by 10 bases; unmatched bases: 10. On this clonotype itself: Its cognate antigen is unknown.

Regarding the study as a whole: Most clonotypes expanded in the thyroid (above 0.001) were also present in blood.

There were TCR beta CDR3 regions amplified from RNA transcripts. First-round RT-PCR targeting the TCR CDR3 was performed with the HTBI primer set. TCRdb reprocessed the multiplex PCR reads with MiXCR, giving one entry per CDR3 protein. Among approximately 420,000 distinct CDR3 sequences listed, more than 12% were seen once. The receptor was derived from a woman in her thirties with Graves' hyperthyroidism. The sequenced sample consisted of blood. The chain couples TRBV7-2 to TRBJ1-6; 8 bases map to TRBD1. The CDR3 bases are TGTGCCAGCAGCGGACAGGGTTTCTCTTCCTCACCCCTCCACTTT. Protein: CASSGQGFSSSPLHF.